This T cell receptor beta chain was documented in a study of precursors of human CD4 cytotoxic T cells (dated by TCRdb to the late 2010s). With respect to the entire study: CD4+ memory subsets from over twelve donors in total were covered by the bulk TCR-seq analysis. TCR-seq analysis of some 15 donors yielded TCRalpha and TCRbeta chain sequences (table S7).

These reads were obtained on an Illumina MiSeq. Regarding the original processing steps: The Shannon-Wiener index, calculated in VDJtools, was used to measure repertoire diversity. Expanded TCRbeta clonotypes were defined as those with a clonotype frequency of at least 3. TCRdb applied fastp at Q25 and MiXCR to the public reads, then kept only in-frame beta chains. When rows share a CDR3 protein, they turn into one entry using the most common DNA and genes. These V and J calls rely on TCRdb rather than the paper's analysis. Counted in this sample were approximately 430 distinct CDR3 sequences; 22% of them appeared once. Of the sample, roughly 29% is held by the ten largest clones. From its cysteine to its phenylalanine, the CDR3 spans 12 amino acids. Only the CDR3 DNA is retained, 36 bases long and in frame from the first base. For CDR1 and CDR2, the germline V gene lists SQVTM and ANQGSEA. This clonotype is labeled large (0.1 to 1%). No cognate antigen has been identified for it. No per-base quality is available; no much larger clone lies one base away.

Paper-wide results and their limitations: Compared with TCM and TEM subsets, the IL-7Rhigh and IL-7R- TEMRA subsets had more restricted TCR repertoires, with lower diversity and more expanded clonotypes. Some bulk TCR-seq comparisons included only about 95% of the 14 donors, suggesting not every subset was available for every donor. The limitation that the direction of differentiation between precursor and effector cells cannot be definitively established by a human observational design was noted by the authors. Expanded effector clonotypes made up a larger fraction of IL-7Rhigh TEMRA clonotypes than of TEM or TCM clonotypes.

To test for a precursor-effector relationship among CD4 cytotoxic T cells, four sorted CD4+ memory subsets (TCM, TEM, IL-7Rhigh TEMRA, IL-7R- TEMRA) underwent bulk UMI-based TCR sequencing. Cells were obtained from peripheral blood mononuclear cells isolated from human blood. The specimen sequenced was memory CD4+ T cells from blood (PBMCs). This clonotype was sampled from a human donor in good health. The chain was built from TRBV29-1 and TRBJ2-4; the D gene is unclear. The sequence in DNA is TGCAGTGTCGAGAAAGACCGAAACATTCAGTACTTC. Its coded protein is CSVEKDRNIQYF.